Presented here are 9 T cell receptor beta chains from one specimen sequenced in a study of blood T cell repertoires in COVID-19. Here immunoSEQ multiplex PCR was the method, and the copy in TCRdb shows in-frame clones only, minus some. The sample includes fewer than 25,000 clones, approximately 91% of them seen just once. The sample was peripheral blood. These receptors were obtained from a human donor in a cohort sampled during active COVID-19. The donor label of this sample is uncertain.

The V call is TRBV28, the J call TRBJ1-3, with a weak D call TRBD1 (5 bases). This CDR3 is built from 16 residues. Germline V gene sequence: CDR1 MDHEN, CDR2 SYDVKM. Trimming shortened V by 8 bases and J by 0 bases, and 17 bases separated the two germline ends. The DNA of the CDR3 is TGTGCCAGCCATTATGGGGCCGGGGGCTCTGGAAACACCATATATTTT. Translated: CASHYGAGGSGNTIYF.

This clone was seen only once. The rearrangement uses TRBV30 and TRBJ1-5; TRBD1 matches at 8 bases. Germline V gene sequence: CDR1 GTSNPN, CDR2 SVGIG (reference sequence). The length of the CDR3 is 18 residues. V trimming: 3 bases; J trimming: 0 bases; junction bases outside the gene matches: 13. The CDR3 DNA reads TGTGCCTGGAGCCCCTTCCGACAGGGGCCTTATAGCAATCAGCCCCAGCATTTT. This translates into CAWSPFRQGPYSNQPQHF.

V usage is TRBV28 and J usage is TRBJ2-1, with a weak D call TRBD2 (6 bases). The CDR3 is 14 residues long. Germline-derived CDR1 and CDR2 are MDHEN and SYDVKM. V was pared by 5 bases and J by 7 bases, with 15 bases between. Here the CDR3 reads CASSQTGAGNEQFF. The CDR3 bases are TGTGCCAGCAGTCAAACCGGGGCGGGGAATGAGCAGTTCTTC. Together with reference TRBV28 and TRBJ2-1, the CDR3 gives the full variable domain: DVKVTQSSRYLVKRTGEKVFLECVQDMDHENMFWYRQDPGLGLRLIYFSYDVKMKEKGDIPEGYSVSREKKERFSLILESASTNQTSMYLCASSQTGAGNEQFFGPGTRLTVL.

The rearrangement uses TRBV27 and TRBJ2-3, with a possible D match to TRBD1 (5 bases). V lost 2 bases and J 0 bases, leaving 12 bases between the germline ends. Germline CDR1 MNHEY, CDR2 SMNVEV (reference sequence). The CDR3 is made up of 16 amino acids. The DNA for the CDR3 is TGTGCCAGCAGTTTAAAACGGGCAGGGAGCACAGATACGCAGTATTTT. It yields the protein CASSLKRAGSTDTQYF.

This sequence joins TRBV10-1 and TRBJ1-1; possible D gene TRBD1, 5 bases. V was trimmed by 0 bases and J by 2 bases, leaving 13 bases between them. In germline, CDR1 is WNHNN, CDR2 SYGVQD (reference sequence). The CDR3 is 16 amino acids. This CDR3 is CASSESRGLSNTEAFF. The CDR3 DNA follows: TGCGCCAGCAGTGAGTCCCGGGGACTGAGCAACACTGAAGCTTTCTTT.

The genes are TRBV6-4 and TRBJ2-1; 10 bases are shared with TRBD2. CDR1 is MRHNA and CDR2 is SNTAGT in the germline V gene. The V segment lost 4 bases and the J segment 3 bases; nucleotides outside the gene matches: 6. The CDR3 consists of 16 residues. The CDR3 loop reads CASSAYGLADYNEQFF. The CDR3 DNA follows: TGTGCCAGCAGTGCATACGGACTAGCGGACTACAATGAGCAGTTCTTC.

This chain uses TRBV6-2 or TRBV6-3 with TRBJ2-5, with D tentatively TRBD2 (6 bases). The CDR3 is 16 amino acids. Germline values: CDR1 MNHEY, CDR2 SVGEGT. V lost 2 bases to trimming and J lost 1 base, with 14 bases between them. CDR3 bases: TGTGCCAGCAGTTACATCCCCGTGGGGGGCCAAGAGACCCAGTACTTC. Protein sequence: CASSYIPVGGQETQYF.

V is TRBV28 and J is TRBJ1-1; no clear D. CDR1 and CDR2 (germline): MDHEN, SYDVKM. The CDR3 sequence is 15 residues long. Trimming shortened V by 3 bases and J by 8 bases, and 19 bases separated the two germline ends. This CDR3 reads CASSLPLLTGSEAFF. DNA for the CDR3: TGTGCCAGCAGTTTGCCTCTCCTTACGGGTTCCGAAGCTTTCTTT.

The CDR3 sequence: CASSLTGNNEKLFF. DNA of the CDR3: TGTGCCAGCAGCCTGACAGGGAATAATGAAAAACTGTTTTTT. The V and J genes are TRBV28 and TRBJ1-4; 7 positions match TRBD1. The V segment lost 6 bases and the J segment 4 bases; nucleotides outside the gene matches: 5. The CDR3 is 14 amino acids. Looked up from germline, CDR1 is MDHEN and CDR2 is SYDVKM.